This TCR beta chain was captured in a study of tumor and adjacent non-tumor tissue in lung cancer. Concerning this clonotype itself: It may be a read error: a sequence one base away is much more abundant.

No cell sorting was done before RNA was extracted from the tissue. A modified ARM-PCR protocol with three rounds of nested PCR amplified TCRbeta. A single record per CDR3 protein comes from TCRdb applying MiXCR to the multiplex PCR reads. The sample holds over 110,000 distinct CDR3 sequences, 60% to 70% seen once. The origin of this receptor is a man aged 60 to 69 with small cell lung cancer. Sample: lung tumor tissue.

CDR3 nucleotides: TGTGCCAGCAGTTATCCAGGGGGTTTTACAGATACGCAGTTTTTT. This codes for CASSYPGGFTDTQFF. The chain uses TRBV28 and TRBJ2-3; 7 bases line up with TRBD1. This CDR3 spans 15 amino acids. CDR1 and CDR2 (germline): MDHEN, SYDVKM.